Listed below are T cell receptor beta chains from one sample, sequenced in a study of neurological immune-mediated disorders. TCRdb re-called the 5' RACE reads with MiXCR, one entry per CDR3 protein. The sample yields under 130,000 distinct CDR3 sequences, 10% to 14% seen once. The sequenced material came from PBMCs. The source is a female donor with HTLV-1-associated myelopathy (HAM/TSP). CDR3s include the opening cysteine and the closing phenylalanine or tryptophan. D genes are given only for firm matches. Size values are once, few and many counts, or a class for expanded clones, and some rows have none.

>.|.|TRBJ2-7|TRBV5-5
CASNLYSGSGYEQYF
TGTGCCAGCAACTTGTACTCCGGGAGTGGGTACGAGCAGTACTTC
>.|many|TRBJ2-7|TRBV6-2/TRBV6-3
CASTSIGYEQYF
TGTGCCAGCACCTCCATCGGCTACGAGCAGTACTTC
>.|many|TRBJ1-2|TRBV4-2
CASSQDRIINYGYTF
TGTGCCAGCAGCCAAGACAGGATCATTAACTATGGCTACACCTTC
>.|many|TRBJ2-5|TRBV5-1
CASSSRVSLETQYF
TGCGCCAGCAGCTCCAGGGTTTCGTTGGAGACCCAGTACTTC
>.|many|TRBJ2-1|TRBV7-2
CASSYQGGSYNEQFF
TGTGCCAGCAGCTACCAGGGGGGCTCCTACAATGAGCAGTTCTTC
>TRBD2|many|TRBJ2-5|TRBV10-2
CASSGGTSGQETQYF
TGCGCCAGCAGTGGCGGGACTAGCGGGCAAGAGACCCAGTACTTC
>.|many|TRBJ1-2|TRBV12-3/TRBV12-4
CASSPSPGTDSNYGYTF
TGTGCCAGCAGTCCCAGCCCCGGGACTGATTCTAACTATGGCTACACCTTC
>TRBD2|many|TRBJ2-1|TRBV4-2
CASSEGTSGLYNEQFF
TGTGCCAGCAGCGAAGGGACTAGCGGCCTTTACAATGAGCAGTTCTTC
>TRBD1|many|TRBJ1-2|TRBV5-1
CASSQVAGGSYGYTF
TGCGCCAGCAGCCAGGTCGCAGGGGGCAGTTATGGCTACACCTTC
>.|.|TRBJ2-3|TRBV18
CASSPGHTDTQYF
TGTGCCAGCTCACCAGGCCACACAGATACGCAGTATTTT
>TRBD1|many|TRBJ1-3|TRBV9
CASSVQGVSGNTIYF
TGTGCCAGCAGCGTCCAGGGGGTCTCTGGAAACACCATATATTTT
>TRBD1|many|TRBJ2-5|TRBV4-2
CASSPGQGNKAETQYF
TGTGCCAGCAGCCCGGGACAGGGAAACAAGGCGGAGACCCAGTACTTC
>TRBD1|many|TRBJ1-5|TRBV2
CASGDRDNSPQHF
TGTGCCAGTGGGGACAGGGACAATAGCCCCCAGCATTTT
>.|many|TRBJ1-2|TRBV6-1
CASSDAMNYGYTF
TGTGCCAGCAGTGATGCGATGAACTATGGCTACACCTTC
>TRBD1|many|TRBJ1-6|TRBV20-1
CSARTGEFSPLHF
TGCAGTGCCCGAACAGGGGAATTCTCACCCCTCCACTTT
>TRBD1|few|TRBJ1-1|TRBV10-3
CAIRGTGGKAFF
TGTGCCATCAGAGGGACAGGGGGTAAAGCTTTCTTT
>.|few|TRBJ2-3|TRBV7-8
CASSLAGLLSTDTQYF
TGTGCCAGCAGCTTAGCGGGGCTGCTAAGCACAGATACGCAGTATTTT
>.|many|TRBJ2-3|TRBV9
CASSVGLGVTDTQYF
TGTGCCAGCAGCGTAGGGCTAGGGGTCACAGATACGCAGTATTTT
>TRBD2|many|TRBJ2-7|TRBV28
CASYQSSGGYEQYF
TGTGCCAGCTACCAATCGAGCGGGGGGTACGAGCAGTACTTC
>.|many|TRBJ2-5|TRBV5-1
CASSLGEVGETQYF
TGCGCCAGCAGCTTAGGGGAGGTCGGAGAGACCCAGTACTTC
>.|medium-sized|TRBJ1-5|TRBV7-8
CASSLERGQGNQPQHF
TGTGCCAGCAGCTTAGAGCGGGGGCAGGGCAATCAGCCCCAGCATTTT
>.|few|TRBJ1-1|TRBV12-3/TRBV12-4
CASSLAIGGEAFF
TGTGCCAGCAGTTTGGCTATCGGGGGTGAAGCTTTCTTT
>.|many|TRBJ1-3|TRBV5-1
CASRTTVGSGNTIYF
TGCGCCAGCCGAACTACCGTAGGCTCTGGAAACACCATATATTTT
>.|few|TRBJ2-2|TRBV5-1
CASSPRTGNTGELFF
TGCGCCAGCAGTCCAAGGACGGGGAACACCGGGGAGCTGTTTTTT
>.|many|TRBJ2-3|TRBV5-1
CASSLWLQLTDTQYF
TGCGCCAGCAGCCTGTGGTTACAGCTCACAGATACGCAGTATTTT
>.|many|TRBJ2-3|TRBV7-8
CASSLGPDTQYF
TGTGCCAGCAGCTTAGGACCCGATACGCAGTATTTT
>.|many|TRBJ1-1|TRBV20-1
CSARAGARDTEAFF
TGCAGTGCTAGAGCGGGGGCGCGAGACACTGAAGCTTTCTTT
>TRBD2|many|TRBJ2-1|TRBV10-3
CAIRTTSGGLNEQFF
TGTGCCATCAGGACGACTAGCGGGGGACTCAATGAGCAGTTCTTC
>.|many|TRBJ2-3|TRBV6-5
CASSGDGSSTDTQYF
TGTGCCAGCAGTGGGGACGGGTCTAGCACAGATACGCAGTATTTT
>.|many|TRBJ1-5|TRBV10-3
CAISGPGQPQHF
TGTGCCATCAGTGGTCCGGGTCAGCCCCAGCATTTT
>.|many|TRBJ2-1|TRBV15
CATSRITSRNEQFF
TGTGCCACCAGCAGGATTACCTCGAGGAATGAGCAGTTCTTC
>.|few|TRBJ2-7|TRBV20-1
CSARLPGRNSYEQYF
TGCAGTGCTAGGCTACCGGGACGCAACTCCTACGAGCAGTACTTC
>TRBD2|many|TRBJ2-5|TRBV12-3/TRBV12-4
CASTLAGLGTQYF
TGTGCCAGCACCTTAGCGGGGCTGGGGACCCAGTACTTC
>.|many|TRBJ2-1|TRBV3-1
CASSQDGGVYNEQFF
TGTGCCAGCAGCCAAGACGGGGGAGTTTACAATGAGCAGTTCTTC
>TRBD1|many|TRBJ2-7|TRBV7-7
CASSLAGTGYEQYF
TGTGCCAGCAGCTTAGCCGGGACAGGCTACGAGCAGTACTTC
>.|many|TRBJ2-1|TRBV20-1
CSASKRQSLLPGPKEQFF
TGCAGTGCCTCAAAAAGGCAGTCTTTACTTCCTGGGCCCAAAGAGCAGTTCTTC
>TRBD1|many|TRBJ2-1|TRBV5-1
CASNPGQSSYNEQFF
TGCGCCAGCAATCCGGGACAGAGCTCCTACAATGAGCAGTTCTTC
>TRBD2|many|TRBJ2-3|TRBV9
CASSGSGGRADTQYF
TGTGCCAGCAGCGGGAGCGGGGGGCGGGCAGATACGCAGTATTTT
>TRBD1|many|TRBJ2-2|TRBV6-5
CASSWDRVMTGELFF
TGTGCCAGCAGTTGGGACAGGGTCATGACCGGGGAGCTGTTTTTT
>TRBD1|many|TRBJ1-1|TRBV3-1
CASSLQRTGATEAFF
TGTGCCAGCAGCCTACAACGTACAGGGGCTACTGAAGCTTTCTTT
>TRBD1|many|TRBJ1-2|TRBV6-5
CASSTTGQGRGYTF
TGTGCCAGCAGTACTACAGGACAGGGCCGTGGCTACACCTTC
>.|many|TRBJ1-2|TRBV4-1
CASSQQDGYTF
TGCGCCAGCAGCCAGCAAGATGGCTACACCTTC
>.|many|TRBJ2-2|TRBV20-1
CSAGTPNTGELFF
TGCAGTGCCGGGACACCTAACACCGGGGAGCTGTTTTTT
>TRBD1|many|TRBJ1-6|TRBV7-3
CASSLFSGQGANSPLHF
TGTGCCAGCAGCTTATTTTCGGGACAGGGGGCTAATTCACCCCTCCACTTT
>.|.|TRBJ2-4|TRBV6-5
CASSYSGNVAKNIQYF
TGTGCCAGCAGTTACTCGGGCAATGTAGCCAAAAACATTCAGTACTTC
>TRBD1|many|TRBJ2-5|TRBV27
CASSLLGTGAAQYF
TGTGCCAGCAGTTTACTTGGGACAGGGGCGGCCCAGTACTTC
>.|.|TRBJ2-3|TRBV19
CASSPGQFTDTQYF
TGTGCCAGTAGTCCCGGACAGTTCACAGATACGCAGTATTTT
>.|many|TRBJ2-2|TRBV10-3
CAITDSEVYTGELFF
TGTGCCATCACGGACAGTGAAGTTTACACCGGGGAGCTGTTTTTT
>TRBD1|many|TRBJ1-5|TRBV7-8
CASSVAGGGQPQHF
TGTGCCAGCAGCGTGGCAGGGGGCGGTCAGCCCCAGCATTTT
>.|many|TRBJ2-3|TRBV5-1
CASSLGRGTDTQYF
TGCGCCAGCAGCTTGGGACGGGGCACAGATACGCAGTATTTT